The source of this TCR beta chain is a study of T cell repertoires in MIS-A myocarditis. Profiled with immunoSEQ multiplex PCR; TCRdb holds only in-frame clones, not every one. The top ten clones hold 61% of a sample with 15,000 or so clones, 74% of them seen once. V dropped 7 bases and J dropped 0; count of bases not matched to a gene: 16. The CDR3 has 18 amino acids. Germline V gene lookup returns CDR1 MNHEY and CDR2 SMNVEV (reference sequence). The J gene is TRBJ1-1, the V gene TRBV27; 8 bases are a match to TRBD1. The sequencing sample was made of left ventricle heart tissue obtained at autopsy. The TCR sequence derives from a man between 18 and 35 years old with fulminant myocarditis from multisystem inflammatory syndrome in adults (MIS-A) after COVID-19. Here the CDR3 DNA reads TGTGCCAGCACCCCTATCGGACAGGGAGGAGAAGTGAACACTGAAGCTTTCTTT. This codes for CASTPIGQGGEVNTEAFF.